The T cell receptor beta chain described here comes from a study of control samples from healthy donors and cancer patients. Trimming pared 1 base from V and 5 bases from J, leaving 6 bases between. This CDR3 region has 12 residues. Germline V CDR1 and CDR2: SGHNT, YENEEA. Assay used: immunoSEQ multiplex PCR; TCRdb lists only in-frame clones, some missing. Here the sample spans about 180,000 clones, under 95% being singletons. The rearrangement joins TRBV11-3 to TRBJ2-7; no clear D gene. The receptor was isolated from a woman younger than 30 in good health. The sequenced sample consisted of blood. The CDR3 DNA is TGTGCCAGCAGCTTAGGGATCCACGAGCAGTACTTC. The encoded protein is CASSLGIHEQYF.